Following are 2 T cell receptor beta chains from one sample sequenced in a study of response to subunit inactivated influenza vaccine. TCRdb ran MiXCR on the RT-PCR reads and lists one entry per CDR3 protein. In the table there are hundreds of thousands of distinct CDR3 sequences, approximately 15% of which are singletons. The source material was PBMCs from blood, sampled about 12 days after vaccination. Receptors were obtained from a man aged 50-60 years who received an inactivated influenza vaccine.

This clonotype appeared a few times. V usage is TRBV27 and J usage is TRBJ2-5; 10 nucleotides align to TRBD1. Germline values: CDR1 MNHEY, CDR2 SMNVEV (reference sequence). Losses at the gene ends were 5 bases for V and 4 bases for J; bases not matched to a gene: 7. The CDR3 is made up of 15 amino acids. DNA for the CDR3: TGTGCCAGCAGTCCCCGGACAGGGGGGGGAGAGACCCAGTACTTC. It codes for CASSPRTGGGETQYF.

This chain uses TRBV7-2 with TRBJ1-4; D is unresolved. V was cut by 6 bases and J by 1 base, with 9 bases left in between. Per the germline V gene, CDR1 is SGHTA and CDR2 is FQGNSA. The length of the CDR3 is 14 residues. The CDR3 nucleotides read TGTGCCAGCAGAACACGAGGAACTAATGAAAAACTGTTTTTT. Encoded protein: CASRTRGTNEKLFF.